The 7 T cell receptor beta chains presented below share a single source sample, sequenced in a study of shared clonotypes between healthy human individuals. The assay was immunoSEQ multiplex PCR, and TCRdb's table has in-frame clones only and misses some. The repertoire consists of 190,000 or so clones, with approximately 60% occurring once and the leading ten covering more than 9%. The specimen sequenced was memory CD4+ T cells sorted from blood. The subset is: CD45RA-negative fraction. The receptors were sampled from a man aged 30 to 45 in good health.

This clone was seen a single time. This chain uses TRBV2 with TRBJ2-2; no clear D. This CDR3 has 14 residues. The germline CDR1 and CDR2 sequences are SNHLY and FYNNEI. The ends were cut back, 7 bases at V and 5 bases at J, with 14 bases in the middle. The CDR3 spells CASTLSRATGELFF. In DNA, the CDR3 is TGTGCCAGCACTTTAAGCAGAGCTACCGGGGAGCTGTTTTTT. The full variable domain, completed using reference TRBV2 and TRBJ2-2, is EPEVTQTPSHQVTQMGQEVILRCVPISNHLYFYWYRQILGQKVEFLVSFYNNEISEKSEIFDDQFSVERPDGSNFTLKIRSTKLEDSAMYFCASTLSRATGELFFGEGSRLTVL.

This clone was seen once. V gene TRBV7-2 combines with J gene TRBJ2-2, with 8 positions matching TRBD2. Germline CDR1 SGHTA, CDR2 FQGNSA. CDR3 size: 18 residues. The ends lost 3 bases at V and 5 bases at J; junction bases unmatched: 14. The CDR3, as DNA: TGTGCCAGCAGCTTTCCGTCTTCGGCGGGAGGTAGAACCGGGGAGCTGTTTTTT. Protein product: CASSFPSSAGGRTGELFF.

The rearrangement uses TRBV19 and TRBJ1-2; D possibly corresponds to TRBD1 (5 bases). Germline CDR1 is LNHDA and CDR2 is SQIVND (reference sequence). Trimming took 6 bases from V and 4 from J, leaving 24 bases between them. The CDR3 is made up of 17 amino acids. The DNA for the CDR3 is TGTGCCAGTAGAAATCAGAGAGGAGGCAGGGCCTCCTATGGCTACACCTTC. Translating it yields CASRNQRGGRASYGYTF.

The chain combines TRBV27 with TRBJ2-7, with 12 bases lining up with TRBD1. With V trimmed by 8 bases and J by 7 bases, 15 bases remained unmatched. CDR1 is MNHEY, CDR2 SMNVEV, per germline (reference sequence). The CDR3 is made up of 16 amino acids. CDR3 amino acids: CASSIRDRGRVREQYF. The CDR3 region has the DNA TGTGCCAGCTCCATCCGGGACAGGGGGCGCGTGCGGGAGCAGTACTTC.

The chain carries TRBV28 and TRBJ2-3; 9 bases map to TRBD2. V gave up 4 bases and J gave up 13 bases; unmatched junction bases: 15. The CDR3 has 15 amino acids. Germline loops: CDR1 MDHEN, CDR2 SYDVKM. The CDR3 DNA sequence: TGTGCCAGCAGTTACCGCGGGAGGGCCGGGGCTTTTGAGTATTTT. As protein: CASSYRGRAGAFEYF.

The table lists this clone with a count of one. The rearrangement uses TRBV19 and TRBJ1-2, with TRBD1 identical over 7 bases. Germline CDR1 reads LNHDA; CDR2 reads SQIVND (reference sequence). V was clipped by 5 bases and J by 2 bases; unmatched bases: 8. The CDR3 runs 15 residues. The CDR3: CASSVSGGSNYGYTF. As DNA, the CDR3 is TGTGCCAGTAGTGTCTCAGGGGGGTCAAACTATGGCTACACCTTC.

The J gene is TRBJ2-3, the V gene TRBV7-9; tentatively, D is TRBD2 (6 bases). Trimming pared 5 bases from V and 0 bases from J, leaving 12 bases between. CDR1 and CDR2 (germline): SEHNR, FQNEAQ (reference sequence). The CDR3 runs 15 residues. The CDR3 sequence: CASSRGRGSTDTQYF. The CDR3 DNA sequence: TGTGCCAGCAGCCGGGGACGGGGGAGCACAGATACGCAGTATTTT.